This TCR beta chain is drawn from a study of shared clonotypes between healthy human individuals. Across the study: The composition of the donors was a couple of women and a few men aged 18 to 49. Study-wide findings and caveats: Rarefaction exposed incomplete sorted-subset sequencing despite large depth. Tissues were not sampled, only blood, and their repertoires likely differ.

It was CD45RO-negative cells, positively selected for CCR7, that made up naive CD8 cells, with terminally differentiated effector memory CD45RA+ cells excluded. Profiling relied on immunoSEQ multiplex PCR, and the TCRdb table lists in-frame clones only, not all of them. The table lists over 2,000,000 clones, around 93% of them singletons. A remark on this clone: As yet, its antigen is unknown.

V lost 4 bases and J lost 6; bases outside the gene matches: 8. Germline CDR1 reads SEHNR; CDR2 reads FQNEAQ (reference sequence). The CDR3 is made up of 16 amino acids. V is TRBV7-9 and J is TRBJ2-2; 10 positions match TRBD1. The sequence was collected from a man younger than 35 in good health. Some clones in this sample may be carry-over from other donors' samples. The sample was naive CD8+ T cells from PBMCs. CDR3 sequence reads: CASSSTKTGGAGELFF. The DNA of the CDR3 is TGTGCCAGCAGCTCCACAAAGACAGGGGGCGCCGGGGAGCTGTTTTTT.